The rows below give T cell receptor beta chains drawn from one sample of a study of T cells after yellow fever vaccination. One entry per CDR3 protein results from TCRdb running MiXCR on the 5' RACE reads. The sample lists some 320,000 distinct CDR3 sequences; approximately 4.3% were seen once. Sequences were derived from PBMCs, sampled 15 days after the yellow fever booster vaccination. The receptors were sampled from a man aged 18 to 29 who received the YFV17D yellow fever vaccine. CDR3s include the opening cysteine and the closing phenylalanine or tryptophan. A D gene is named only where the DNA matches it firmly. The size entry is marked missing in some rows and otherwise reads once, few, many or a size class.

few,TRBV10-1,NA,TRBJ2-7,CASSARTGTLYEQYF,TGCGCCAGCTCGGCGCGAACAGGGACCCTATACGAGCAGTACTTC
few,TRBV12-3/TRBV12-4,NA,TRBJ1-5,CASSPGIGRGNQPQHF,TGTGCCAGCAGCCCAGGAATAGGGAGAGGCAATCAGCCCCAGCATTTT
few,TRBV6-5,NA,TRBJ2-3,CASSSWTDTQYF,TGTGCCAGCAGTTCCTGGACAGATACGCAGTATTTT
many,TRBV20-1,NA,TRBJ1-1,CSARDRSRASTEAFF,TGCAGTGCTAGAGATCGCAGTAGAGCGAGCACTGAAGCTTTCTTT
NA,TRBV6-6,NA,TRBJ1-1,CASSYPETLTFF,TGTGCCAGCAGCTACCCAGAAACTTTAACTTTCTTT
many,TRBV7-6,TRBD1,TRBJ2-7,CASSLGTGNYEQYF,TGTGCCAGCAGCTTAGGGACAGGAAACTACGAGCAGTACTTC
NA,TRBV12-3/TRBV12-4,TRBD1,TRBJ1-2,CASRGTGGGYTF,TGTGCCAGCAGGGGGACAGGGGGGGGCTACACCTTC
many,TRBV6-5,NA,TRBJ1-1,CASSDSPNTEAFF,TGTGCCAGCAGTGACAGCCCGAACACTGAAGCTTTCTTT
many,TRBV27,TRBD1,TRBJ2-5,CASKGASNVARETQYF,TGTGCCAGCAAGGGGGCGTCAAATGTAGCGCGTGAGACCCAGTACTTC
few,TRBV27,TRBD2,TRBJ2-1,CASSWGGAYNEQFF,TGTGCCAGCAGTTGGGGAGGGGCCTACAATGAGCAGTTCTTC
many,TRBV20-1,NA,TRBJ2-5,CSARLVSETQYF,TGCAGTGCTAGACTAGTTTCGGAGACCCAGTACTTC
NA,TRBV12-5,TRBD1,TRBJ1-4,CASGPGQGLGEKLFF,TGTGCTAGTGGCCCAGGACAGGGCCTGGGTGAAAAACTGTTTTTT
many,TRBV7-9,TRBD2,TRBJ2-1,CASSLELAGEIYNEQFF,TGTGCCAGCAGCTTAGAACTAGCGGGGGAGATTTACAATGAGCAGTTCTTC
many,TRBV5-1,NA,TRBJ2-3,CASSLLGSQTGTDTQYF,TGCGCCAGCAGCTTGCTGGGATCGCAAACTGGCACAGATACGCAGTATTTT
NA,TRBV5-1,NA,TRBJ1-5,CASSLGTMDSNQPQHF,TGCGCCAGCAGCTTGGGTACGATGGATAGCAATCAGCCCCAGCATTTT
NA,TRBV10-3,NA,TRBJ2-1,CAISELGGHEQFF,TGTGCCATCAGTGAGCTGGGGGGCCATGAGCAGTTCTTC
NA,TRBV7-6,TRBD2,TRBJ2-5,CASSLTSGAFQETQYF,TGTGCCAGCAGCCTTACTAGCGGGGCTTTTCAAGAGACCCAGTACTTC
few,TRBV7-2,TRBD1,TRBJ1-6,CASSRKPRGSVSPLHF,TGTGCCAGCAGCCGCAAACCCAGGGGGTCTGTCTCACCCCTCCACTTT
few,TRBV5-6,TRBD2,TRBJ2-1,CASRERSGTSGGNEQFF,TGTGCCAGCAGAGAACGATCCGGGACTAGCGGGGGAAATGAGCAGTTCTTC
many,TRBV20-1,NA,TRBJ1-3,CSAFMPRGRNTIYF,TGCAGTGCTTTCATGCCGAGGGGGAGAAACACCATATATTTT
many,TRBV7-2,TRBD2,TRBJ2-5,CASSLGGVRRQETQYF,TGTGCCAGCAGCTTGGGGGGGGTCCGAAGACAAGAGACCCAGTACTTC
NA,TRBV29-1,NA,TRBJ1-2,CSVLAGQRYTF,TGCAGCGTTTTGGCAGGGCAGCGCTACACCTTC
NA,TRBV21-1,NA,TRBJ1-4,CASSKPATNEKLFF,TGTGCCAGCAGCAAGCCTGCAACTAATGAAAAACTGTTTTTT